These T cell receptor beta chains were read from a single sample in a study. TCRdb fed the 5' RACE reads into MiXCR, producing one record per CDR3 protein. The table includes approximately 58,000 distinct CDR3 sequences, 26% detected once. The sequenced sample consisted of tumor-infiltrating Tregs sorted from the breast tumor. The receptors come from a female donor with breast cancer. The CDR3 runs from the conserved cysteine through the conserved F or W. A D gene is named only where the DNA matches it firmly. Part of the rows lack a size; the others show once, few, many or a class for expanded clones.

cdr3_aa: CAGSRGSEETQYF; cdr3_nt: TGTGCCGGATCCCGTGGGTCCGAAGAGACCCAGTACTTC; clone_size: many; d_call: NA; j_call: TRBJ2-5; v_call: TRBV7-9
cdr3_aa: CASTQTGGNGYTF; cdr3_nt: TGTGCCAGCACCCAAACAGGGGGCAATGGCTACACCTTC; clone_size: NA; d_call: TRBD1; j_call: TRBJ1-2; v_call: TRBV6-6
cdr3_aa: CASSYSRQVVVNTEAFF; cdr3_nt: TGTGCCAGCAGTTACTCGCGACAGGTGGTCGTGAACACTGAAGCTTTCTTT; clone_size: many; d_call: NA; j_call: TRBJ1-1; v_call: TRBV6-5
cdr3_aa: CASSLSGRGYTF; cdr3_nt: TGTGCCAGCAGTTTGTCAGGGAGGGGCTACACCTTC; clone_size: many; d_call: NA; j_call: TRBJ1-2; v_call: TRBV6-5
cdr3_aa: CASSLTALGSPLHF; cdr3_nt: TGTGCCAGCAGCTTGACAGCACTTGGTTCACCCCTCCACTTT; clone_size: few; d_call: NA; j_call: TRBJ1-6; v_call: TRBV7-3
cdr3_aa: CATSRALAGGNEQFF; cdr3_nt: TGTGCCACCAGCAGAGCGCTAGCGGGAGGCAATGAGCAGTTCTTC; clone_size: few; d_call: TRBD2; j_call: TRBJ2-1; v_call: TRBV15
cdr3_aa: CASGPFSGSGEQYF; cdr3_nt: TGTGCCAGCGGCCCGTTTTCAGGTTCGGGCGAGCAGTACTTC; clone_size: NA; d_call: NA; j_call: TRBJ2-7; v_call: TRBV3-1
cdr3_aa: CASSVGGDGYTF; cdr3_nt: TGCGCCAGCAGTGTCGGGGGTGATGGCTACACCTTC; clone_size: few; d_call: NA; j_call: TRBJ1-2; v_call: TRBV5-1
cdr3_aa: CASINRGQTNTGELFF; cdr3_nt: TGTGCCAGCATAAACAGGGGGCAGACGAACACCGGGGAGCTGTTTTTT; clone_size: many; d_call: TRBD1; j_call: TRBJ2-2; v_call: TRBV28
cdr3_aa: CASSLGFGTSGNYEQYF; cdr3_nt: TGTGCCAGCAGTTTAGGGTTTGGGACTAGCGGAAACTACGAGCAGTACTTC; clone_size: few; d_call: TRBD2; j_call: TRBJ2-7; v_call: TRBV28
cdr3_aa: CASSLPRGSYNEQFF; cdr3_nt: TGTGCCAGCAGTTTACCCCGGGGTTCCTACAATGAGCAGTTCTTC; clone_size: NA; d_call: NA; j_call: TRBJ2-1; v_call: TRBV12-3/TRBV12-4
cdr3_aa: CASSQDGTSPTDTQYF; cdr3_nt: TGCGCCAGCAGCCAAGACGGGACTAGCCCAACAGATACGCAGTATTTT; clone_size: few; d_call: TRBD2; j_call: TRBJ2-3; v_call: TRBV5-1
cdr3_aa: CASSYGSYEQYF; cdr3_nt: TGTGCCAGCAGTTATGGGTCCTACGAGCAGTACTTC; clone_size: NA; d_call: NA; j_call: TRBJ2-7; v_call: TRBV28
cdr3_aa: CASSLASGDSSGNTIYF; cdr3_nt: TGTGCCAGCAGCTTAGCGTCCGGCGATTCTTCTGGAAACACCATATATTTT; clone_size: NA; d_call: NA; j_call: TRBJ1-3; v_call: TRBV7-8
cdr3_aa: CASSLGANQPQHF; cdr3_nt: TGTGCCAGCAGTTTAGGGGCGAATCAGCCCCAGCATTTT; clone_size: NA; d_call: NA; j_call: TRBJ1-5; v_call: TRBV12-3/TRBV12-4
cdr3_aa: CASSNRVGYGYTF; cdr3_nt: TGTGCCAGCAGTAACAGGGTTGGCTATGGCTACACCTTC; clone_size: few; d_call: NA; j_call: TRBJ1-2; v_call: TRBV7-8
cdr3_aa: CASSQPQGRSTGELFF; cdr3_nt: TGCGCCAGCAGCCAGCCACAGGGGCGAAGCACCGGGGAGCTGTTTTTT; clone_size: NA; d_call: TRBD1; j_call: TRBJ2-2; v_call: TRBV4-1
cdr3_aa: CASSQAQLQETQYF; cdr3_nt: TGTGCCAGCAGCCAAGCTCAGCTTCAAGAGACCCAGTACTTC; clone_size: NA; d_call: NA; j_call: TRBJ2-5; v_call: TRBV3-1
cdr3_aa: CASSHLGQGTYNEQFF; cdr3_nt: TGTGCCAGCAGCCACCTCGGACAGGGGACGTACAATGAGCAGTTCTTC; clone_size: NA; d_call: TRBD1; j_call: TRBJ2-1; v_call: TRBV3-1
cdr3_aa: CSARGPSGLYNEQFF; cdr3_nt: TGCAGTGCTAGAGGGCCTAGCGGACTCTACAATGAGCAGTTCTTC; clone_size: few; d_call: TRBD2; j_call: TRBJ2-1; v_call: TRBV20-1
cdr3_aa: CASSSGRTYEQYF; cdr3_nt: TGTGCCAGCAGCTCCGGGAGAACCTACGAGCAGTACTTC; clone_size: NA; d_call: NA; j_call: TRBJ2-7; v_call: TRBV7-9
cdr3_aa: CASGWWARETGELFF; cdr3_nt: TGTGCTAGTGGTTGGTGGGCCAGGGAGACCGGGGAGCTGTTTTTT; clone_size: NA; d_call: NA; j_call: TRBJ2-2; v_call: TRBV12-5
cdr3_aa: CASSQGTTMNTEAFF; cdr3_nt: TGTGCCAGCAGCCAAGGTACGACTATGAACACTGAAGCTTTCTTT; clone_size: NA; d_call: NA; j_call: TRBJ1-1; v_call: TRBV3-1
cdr3_aa: CSARGRGARKETQYF; cdr3_nt: TGCAGTGCTAGAGGGAGGGGGGCCAGAAAAGAGACCCAGTACTTC; clone_size: few; d_call: NA; j_call: TRBJ2-5; v_call: TRBV20-1
cdr3_aa: CAGSFWTSGYNEQFF; cdr3_nt: TGTGCCGGCAGTTTTTGGACTAGCGGGTACAATGAGCAGTTCTTC; clone_size: NA; d_call: TRBD2; j_call: TRBJ2-1; v_call: TRBV12-3/TRBV12-4
cdr3_aa: CASSLTGGRGNEQFF; cdr3_nt: TGTGCCAGCAGTTTGACGGGGGGACGAGGCAATGAGCAGTTCTTC; clone_size: few; d_call: TRBD2; j_call: TRBJ2-1; v_call: TRBV12-3/TRBV12-4
cdr3_aa: CASSLGGEPRTQYF; cdr3_nt: TGCGCCAGCAGCCTTGGTGGGGAGCCCAGGACCCAGTACTTC; clone_size: few; d_call: NA; j_call: TRBJ2-5; v_call: TRBV5-1
cdr3_aa: CASSPNQGGEAFF; cdr3_nt: TGTGCCAGCAGCCCGAACCAGGGCGGTGAAGCTTTCTTT; clone_size: NA; d_call: NA; j_call: TRBJ1-1; v_call: TRBV11-3
cdr3_aa: CASKRRGYEQYF; cdr3_nt: TGTGCCAGCAAGAGAAGGGGGTACGAGCAGTACTTC; clone_size: NA; d_call: NA; j_call: TRBJ2-7; v_call: TRBV6-2/TRBV6-3
cdr3_aa: CASSLPRTGAVSTGELFF; cdr3_nt: TGTGCCAGCAGTTTACCTCGGACAGGGGCCGTTTCCACCGGGGAGCTGTTTTTT; clone_size: many; d_call: TRBD1; j_call: TRBJ2-2; v_call: TRBV28
cdr3_aa: CSDQTGGNTEAFF; cdr3_nt: TGCAGCGACCAGACAGGGGGTAACACTGAAGCTTTCTTT; clone_size: NA; d_call: TRBD1; j_call: TRBJ1-1; v_call: TRBV29-1
cdr3_aa: CASSQANLVSYNEQFF; cdr3_nt: TGCGCCAGCAGCCAAGCGAATCTTGTGTCCTACAATGAGCAGTTCTTC; clone_size: few; d_call: NA; j_call: TRBJ2-1; v_call: TRBV4-1
cdr3_aa: CASSQGGSSGANVLTF; cdr3_nt: TGTGCCAGCAGCCAGGGCGGCAGTTCTGGGGCCAACGTCCTGACTTTC; clone_size: many; d_call: NA; j_call: TRBJ2-6; v_call: TRBV4-2
cdr3_aa: CASSSPGRQETQYF; cdr3_nt: TGTGCTAGCAGCTCCCCAGGGAGACAAGAGACCCAGTACTTC; clone_size: NA; d_call: NA; j_call: TRBJ2-5; v_call: TRBV7-7